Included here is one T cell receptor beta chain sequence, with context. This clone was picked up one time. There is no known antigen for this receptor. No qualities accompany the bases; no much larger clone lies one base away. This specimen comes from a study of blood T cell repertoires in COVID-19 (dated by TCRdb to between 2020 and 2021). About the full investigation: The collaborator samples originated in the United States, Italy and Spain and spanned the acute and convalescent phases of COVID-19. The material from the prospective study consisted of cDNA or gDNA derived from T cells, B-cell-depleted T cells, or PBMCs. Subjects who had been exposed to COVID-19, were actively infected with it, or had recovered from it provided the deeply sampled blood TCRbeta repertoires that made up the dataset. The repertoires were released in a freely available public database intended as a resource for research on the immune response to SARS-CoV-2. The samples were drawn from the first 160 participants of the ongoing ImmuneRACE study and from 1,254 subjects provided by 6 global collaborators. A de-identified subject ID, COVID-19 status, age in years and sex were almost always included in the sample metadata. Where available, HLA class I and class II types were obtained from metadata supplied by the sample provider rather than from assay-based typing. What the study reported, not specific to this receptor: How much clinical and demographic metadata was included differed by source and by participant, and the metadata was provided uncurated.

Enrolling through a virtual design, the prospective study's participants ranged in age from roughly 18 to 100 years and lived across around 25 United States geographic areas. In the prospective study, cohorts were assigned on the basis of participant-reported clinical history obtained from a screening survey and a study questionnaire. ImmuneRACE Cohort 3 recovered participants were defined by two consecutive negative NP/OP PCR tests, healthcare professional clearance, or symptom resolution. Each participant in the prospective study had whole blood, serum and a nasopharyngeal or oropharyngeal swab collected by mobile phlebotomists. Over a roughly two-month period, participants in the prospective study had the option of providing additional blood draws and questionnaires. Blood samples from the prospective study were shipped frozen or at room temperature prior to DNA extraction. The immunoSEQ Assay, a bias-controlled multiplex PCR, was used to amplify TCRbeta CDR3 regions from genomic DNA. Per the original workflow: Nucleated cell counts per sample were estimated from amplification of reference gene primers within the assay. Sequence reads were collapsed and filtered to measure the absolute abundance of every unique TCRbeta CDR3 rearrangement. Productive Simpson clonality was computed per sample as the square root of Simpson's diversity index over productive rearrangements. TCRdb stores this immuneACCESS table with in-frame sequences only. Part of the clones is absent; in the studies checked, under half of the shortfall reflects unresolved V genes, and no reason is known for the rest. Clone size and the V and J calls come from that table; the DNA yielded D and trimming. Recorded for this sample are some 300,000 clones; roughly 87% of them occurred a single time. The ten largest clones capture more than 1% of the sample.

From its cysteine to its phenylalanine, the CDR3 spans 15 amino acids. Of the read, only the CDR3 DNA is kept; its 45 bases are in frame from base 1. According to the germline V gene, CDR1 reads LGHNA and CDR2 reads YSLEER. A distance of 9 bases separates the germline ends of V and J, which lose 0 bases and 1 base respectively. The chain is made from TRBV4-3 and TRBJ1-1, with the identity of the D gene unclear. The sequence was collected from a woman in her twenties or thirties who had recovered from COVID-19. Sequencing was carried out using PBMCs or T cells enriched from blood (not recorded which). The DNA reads TGCGCCAGCAGCCAAGACACGGGTGGGAACACTGAAGCTTTCTTT. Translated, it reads CASSQDTGGNTEAFF.